The 10 T cell receptor beta chains below all came from one sample that was sequenced in a study of cytomegalovirus exposure and HLA in healthy donors. Sequenced by immunoSEQ multiplex PCR; TCRdb stores in-frame clones only, minus some. The sample shows over 250,000 clones, 87% of them seen only once. The sequenced sample consisted of PBMCs. Receptors originate from a woman under 40 in good health and CMV-seropositive.

CDR3 in DNA: TGCAGCTCCACTGAGGGCTACACCTTC. As protein: CSSTEGYTF. The V call is TRBV29-1, the J call TRBJ1-2; no firm D call. Germline CDR1 SQVTM, CDR2 ANQGSEA. CDR3 length: 9 residues. V gave up 8 bases and J gave up 8 bases, with 9 bases separating them.

This clone was recorded only once. The rearrangement joins TRBV7-3 to TRBJ1-1; 11 bases map to TRBD1. The J segment lost 6 bases and the V segment lost 2 bases, leaving 2 bases of the junction unmatched. CDR1 and CDR2 (germline): SGHTA, FQGTGA. This CDR3 region has 14 residues. This CDR3 reads CASSLPGQGAEAFF. In DNA form, the CDR3 reads TGTGCCAGCAGCTTACCGGGACAGGGGGCTGAAGCTTTCTTT.

The chain couples TRBV9 to TRBJ2-1, with a tentative D call TRBD2 (6 bases). Trimming shortened V by 2 bases and J by 7 bases, and 19 bases separated the two germline ends. The CDR3 sequence is 16 residues long. CDR1 is SGDLS, CDR2 YYNGEE, per germline. CDR3 nucleotides: TGTGCCAGCAGCGTTCCGATTATGGTAGCGGTAAATGAGCAGTTCTTC. The encoded protein is CASSVPIMVAVNEQFF. The full variable domain, rest sourced from reference TRBV9 and TRBJ2-1, is DSGVTQTPKHLITATGQRVTLRCSPRSGDLSVYWYQQSLDQGLQFLIQYYNGEERAKGNILERFSAQQFPDLHSELNLSSLELGDSALYFCASSVPIMVAVNEQFFGPGTRLTVL.

The chain carries TRBV5-1 and TRBJ2-7; D not certain. Germline values: CDR1 SGHRS, CDR2 YFSETQ. The V and J ends lost 5 bases and 3 bases respectively, with 12 bases between them. The CDR3 has 13 amino acids. The CDR3: CASSSRTDYEQYF. CDR3 bases: TGCGCCAGCAGTTCAAGAACTGACTACGAGCAGTACTTC. Full variable domain (outside the CDR3, taken from reference TRBV5-1 and TRBJ2-7): KAGVTQTPRYLIKTRGQQVTLSCSPISGHRSVSWYQQTPGQGLQFLFEYFSETQRNKGNFPGRFSGRQFSNSRSEMNVSTLELGDSALYLCASSSRTDYEQYFGPGTRLTVT.

This chain joins TRBV2 and TRBJ2-5, with 7 bases aligning to TRBD2. V lost 1 base to trimming and J lost 5 bases; unmatched junction nucleotides: 7. Germline-derived CDR1 and CDR2 are SNHLY and FYNNEI. This CDR3 spans 15 amino acids. The CDR3 protein is CASSEVAGEGETQYF. CDR3 DNA: TGTGCCAGCAGTGAAGTGGCGGGGGAGGGGGAGACCCAGTACTTC. Drawing the rest from reference TRBV2 and TRBJ2-5, the complete variable domain is EPEVTQTPSHQVTQMGQEVILRCVPISNHLYFYWYRQILGQKVEFLVSFYNNEISEKSEIFDDQFSVERPDGSNFTLKIRSTKLEDSAMYFCASSEVAGEGETQYFGPGTRLLVL.

This clone was detected once. The chain is built from TRBV11-1 and TRBJ2-7; 8 bases agree with TRBD1. Germline V CDR1 and CDR2: SGHAT, FQDESV (reference sequence). CDR3 length equals 19 residues. J lost 5 bases, V lost 5 bases, and 23 bases had no gene match. CDR3 sequence reads: CASSLRVVGVGQGGHEQYF. The CDR3 DNA reads as TGTGCCAGCAGCCTAAGGGTTGTTGGCGTAGGACAGGGAGGCCACGAGCAGTACTTC.

This chain uses TRBV28 with TRBJ2-3, with 14 bases fitting TRBD2. The junction had 10 bases not matched to a gene; V was cut back by 2 bases and J by 3 bases. This CDR3 has 19 amino acids. Germline lookup yields CDR1 MDHEN and CDR2 SYDVKM. CDR3 amino acids: CASSLGFPGLAGATDTQYF. CDR3 bases: TGTGCCAGCAGTTTAGGTTTTCCGGGACTAGCGGGAGCGACAGATACGCAGTATTTT.

The chain has TRBV20-1 and TRBJ2-1, with D uncertain. CDR1 DFQATT and CDR2 SNEGSKA come from the germline V gene (reference sequence). The CDR3 has 11 residues. Trimming removed 5 bases at V and 5 bases at J, with 7 bases between. CDR3: CSARTNNEQFF. CDR3 DNA: TGCAGTGCTCGAACTAACAATGAGCAGTTCTTC.

The rearrangement links TRBV6-4 to TRBJ1-6, with D perhaps TRBD1 (5 bases). V was shortened by 6 bases and J by 5 bases, with 11 bases between the two germline ends. This CDR3 comprises 14 residues. Germline CDR1 reads MRHNA; CDR2 reads SNTAGT. The CDR3 region is CASSRGEDNSPLHF. CDR3 DNA: TGTGCCAGCAGCAGAGGGGAGGATAATTCACCCCTCCACTTT.

This clone occurred a few times. The chain combines TRBV7-9 with TRBJ2-7; no firm D call. The V end lost 4 bases, the J end lost 3 bases, and 10 bases lay between the germline ends. This CDR3 has 13 amino acids. The germline CDR1 and CDR2 sequences are SEHNR and FQNEAQ (reference sequence). CDR3 in DNA: TGTGCCAGCAGCTCAACGACCGTCTACGAGCAGTACTTC. This sequence encodes CASSSTTVYEQYF.